This T cell receptor beta chain was sequenced for a study of blood T cells in healthy people across ages. General study findings and limits: Across the age range, TCR beta diversity per million T cells fell in a roughly linear way. Diversity estimates drawn from one million T cells were deemed underestimates.

Extraction of total RNA produced a minimum of 5 micrograms from each sample. For this clonotype: Its antigen is undetermined.

A second PCR, run for about 7 to 11 cycles, used a sample-barcoded 5' primer plus a J-beta primer mix. A 12-random-nucleotide template-switch adaptor tagged each cDNA molecule. One entry per CDR3 protein, called by TCRdb with MiXCR from the 5' RACE reads. The sample yields 1.5 million to 2 million distinct CDR3 sequences, roughly 52% seen once. Germline CDR1 and CDR2: MGHDK and SYGVNS. This CDR3 has 12 residues. Trimming stripped 5 bases from V and 3 bases from J, with 8 bases between. Sequencing was carried out using blood. The TCR originated in a woman aged 40 to 55 in good health. The chain uses TRBV25-1 and TRBJ2-7; D uncertain. The CDR3, as DNA: TGTGCCAGCAGTCCCCACAACTACGAGCAGTACTTC. This gives the protein CASSPHNYEQYF.